Below, 32 T cell receptor beta chains from the same sample are listed, as sequenced in a study of T cells in localized non-small cell lung cancer. Here immunoSEQ multiplex PCR was the method, and the copy in TCRdb shows in-frame clones only, minus some. The repertoire has some 19,000 clones, 90% to 95% of them found once; the top ten carry 4% to 5%. This specimen consisted of peripheral blood, obtained before any cancer treatment. These receptors were obtained from a male donor at least 60 years old with stage I squamous cell lung carcinoma.

CDR3 protein: CASNRGTANSPLHF. CDR3 sequence (DNA): TGTGCCAGCAATCGCGGGACGGCTAATTCACCCCTCCACTTT. V is TRBV28 and J is TRBJ1-6; a possible D gene is TRBD1 (5 bases). Trimming pared 7 bases from V and 6 bases from J, leaving 13 bases between. Germline V CDR1 and CDR2: MDHEN, SYDVKM. The CDR3 covers 14 residues.

This chain uses TRBV10-3 with TRBJ2-1; D is ambiguous. Per germline, CDR1 ENHRY and CDR2 SYGVKD. The germline V and J ends were trimmed by 1 base and 0 bases, with 4 bases remaining between them. This CDR3 region has 14 residues. This CDR3 reads CAISELGSYNEQFF. CDR3 nucleotides: TGTGCCATCAGTGAGTTGGGCTCCTACAATGAGCAGTTCTTC.

This chain connects TRBV5-1 to TRBJ2-1, with 7 bases lining up with TRBD1. Germline CDR1 is SGHRS and CDR2 is YFSETQ. Germline trimming cut 2 bases from V and 9 bases from J; bases unmatched to any gene: 8. The length of the CDR3 is 14 residues. The CDR3 coding sequence is TGCGCCAGCAGCTTCTCACCCCCAGGGGGTGAGCAGTTCTTC. As protein: CASSFSPPGGEQFF.

The chain employs TRBV18 and TRBJ1-4; TRBD1 matches at 9 bases. This CDR3 contains 17 residues. Losses at the gene ends were 3 bases for V and 6 bases for J; bases not matched to a gene: 11. Germline V CDR1 and CDR2: KGHSH, LQKENI. CDR3 in amino acids: CASSPRFSGQGDEKLFF. Here the CDR3 DNA reads TGTGCCAGCTCACCTAGGTTTTCGGGACAGGGTGATGAAAAACTGTTTTTT.

The chain has TRBV2 and TRBJ1-2; TRBD1 might be the D (5 bases). Trimming left V 4 bases short and J 7 bases short, with 13 bases between. CDR1 and CDR2 from the germline V gene are SNHLY and FYNNEI. This CDR3 is built from 13 residues. In DNA form, the CDR3 reads TGTGCCAGCAGTGCCGGTGCCGGGACTGGCTACACCTTC. It encodes CASSAGAGTGYTF.

This clone showed up just once. V is TRBV21-1 and J is TRBJ2-5; TRBD2 is the table's D call and was not checked against the DNA. The J call may be faulty, since TRBJ2-7 better matches the DNA end. TRBV21-1 is a known pseudogene. The CDR3 is 15 amino acids. CDR3 bases: TGTGCCAGCAGCTTGGGACTAGCGGCCTCCTACGAGCAGTACTTC. Residues: CASSLGLAASYEQYF.

The chain uses TRBV19 and TRBJ2-5; TRBD2 is a possible D gene (5 bases). CDR1 LNHDA and CDR2 SQIVND come from the germline V gene (reference sequence). CDR3 length: 15 amino acids. The ends were cut back, 6 bases at V and 5 bases at J, with 19 bases in the middle. CDR3 sequence reads: CASSPPGIPKETQYF. The CDR3 nucleotides are TGTGCCAGTAGCCCACCCGGGATCCCGAAGGAGACCCAGTACTTC.

The CDR3, as DNA: TGCGCCAGCAGCCAGAACCCGGGACTAGCGGGAGTGGAGACAGATACGCAGTATTTT. This codes for CASSQNPGLAGVETDTQYF. The rearrangement uses TRBV4-3 and TRBJ2-3; 14 bases agree with TRBD2. Germline CDR1 and CDR2: LGHNA and YSLEER. The CDR3 totals 19 residues. V shed 3 bases, J shed 3 bases, and the junction held 11 bases outside the gene matches.

The J gene is TRBJ1-2, the V gene TRBV5-1; D not resolved. The CDR3 consists of 12 residues. Trimming removed 0 bases at V and 6 bases at J, with 6 bases between. Germline CDR1 reads SGHRS; CDR2 reads YFSETQ. For the CDR3, the DNA is TGCGCCAGCAGCTTGGAGCAGGATGGCTACACCTTC. Its protein is CASSLEQDGYTF.

The chain has TRBV7-2 and TRBJ2-2; 7 nucleotides align to TRBD1. The ends lost 2 bases at V and 5 bases at J; junction bases unmatched: 8. The CDR3 loop spans 16 amino acids. Germline V lookup: CDR1 SGHTA, CDR2 FQGNSA. The CDR3 loop is CASSLYEGAGTGELFF. The CDR3 DNA follows: TGTGCCAGCAGCTTATACGAGGGGGCCGGGACCGGGGAGCTGTTTTTT.

The CDR3, as DNA: TGTGCCAGCAGCAATTACGAGCAGTACTTC. As protein: CASSNYEQYF. The chain carries TRBV21-1 and TRBJ2-7. TRBV21-1 is tagged as a pseudogene. This CDR3 spans 10 amino acids.

The chain couples TRBV27 to TRBJ1-1; D gene ambiguous. The CDR3 is 16 amino acids. V lost 3 bases and J 0 bases, leaving 14 bases between the germline ends. Germline V gene lookup returns CDR1 MNHEY and CDR2 SMNVEV (reference sequence). The CDR3 sequence is CASSLYSRPLNTEAFF. The CDR3 bases are TGTGCCAGCAGTTTGTACTCTAGACCGCTGAACACTGAAGCTTTCTTT.

The chain links TRBV10-1 to TRBJ2-7; 12 bases line up with TRBD2. CDR3 length equals 16 residues. The trim removed 0 bases at V and 3 bases at J, leaving 3 bases unmatched. Germline CDR1 reads WNHNN; CDR2 reads SYGVQD (reference sequence). CDR3 nucleotide sequence: TGCGCCAGCAGTGAGTCAACTAGCGGGAGGTTCTACGAGCAGTACTTC. As protein: CASSESTSGRFYEQYF.

The CDR3 region is CASSPEDSLSSYNEQFF. CDR3 bases: TGTGCCAGCAGCCCTGAGGACAGCTTGAGCTCCTACAATGAGCAGTTCTTC. V is TRBV5-5 and J is TRBJ2-1; the D gene is possibly TRBD1 (6 bases). Per the germline V gene, CDR1 is SGHKS and CDR2 is YYEKEE (reference sequence). V dropped 4 bases and J dropped 0 bases, with 17 bases sitting between them. CDR3 size: 17 residues. The full variable domain, its missing parts supplied by reference TRBV5-5 and TRBJ2-1, is DAGVTQSPTHLIKTRGQQVTLRCSPISGHKSVSWYQQVLGQGPQFIFQYYEKEERGRGNFPDRFSARQFPNYSSELNVNALLLGDSALYLCASSPEDSLSSYNEQFFGPGTRLTVL.

This clone was picked up one time. This chain links TRBV19 with TRBJ2-1; possibly TRBD2 for D (6 bases). The CDR3 is 17 amino acids. Germline V CDR1 and CDR2: LNHDA, SQIVND (reference sequence). Trimming pared 5 bases from V and 8 bases from J, leaving 25 bases between. CDR3 residues: CASSSFRGSGRIDEQFF. The CDR3 DNA sequence: TGTGCCAGTAGTTCCTTTCGGGGTAGCGGTAGGATCGATGAGCAGTTCTTC. The full variable domain, completed using reference TRBV19 and TRBJ2-1, is DGGITQSPKYLFRKEGQNVTLSCEQNLNHDAMYWYRQDPGQGLRLIYYSQIVNDFQKGDIAEGYSVSREKKESFPLTVTSAQKNPTAFYLCASSSFRGSGRIDEQFFGPGTRLTVL.

This chain links TRBV19 with TRBJ2-7; 8 nucleotides line up with TRBD2. The CDR3 has 14 amino acids. The V gene's germline CDR1 is LNHDA and CDR2 SQIVND (reference sequence). The ends lost 3 bases at V and 4 bases at J; junction bases unmatched: 5. CDR3 bases: TGTGCCAGTAGTATCGGGAGGGCCAGTTACGAGCAGTACTTC. Protein sequence: CASSIGRASYEQYF.

The rearrangement links TRBV27 to TRBJ2-1; D remains unclear. The CDR3 totals 11 residues. The V gene's germline CDR1 is MNHEY and CDR2 SMNVEV (reference sequence). The V end was cut by 8 bases, the J end by 3 bases, with 5 bases between. The CDR3 sequence: CASSDYNEQFF. Here the CDR3 DNA reads TGTGCCAGCTCGGACTACAATGAGCAGTTCTTC.

The V and J genes are TRBV29-1 and TRBJ2-1, with 8 bases fitting TRBD1. With V trimmed by 6 bases and J by 7 bases, 11 bases remained unmatched. The CDR3 is made up of 14 amino acids. CDR1 SQVTM and CDR2 ANQGSEA come from the germline V gene. For the CDR3, the DNA is TGCAGCGTCTTGGACAGGGTATTGGAGAATGAGCAGTTCTTC. Translated, it gives CSVLDRVLENEQFF.

The chain combines TRBV30 with TRBJ2-1, with 15 nucleotides matching TRBD2. CDR1 GTSNPN and CDR2 SVGIG come from the germline V gene (reference sequence). The junction had 9 bases not matched to a gene; V was cut back by 2 bases and J by 7 bases. This CDR3 spans 17 amino acids. The CDR3 DNA is TGTGCCTGGAGTATGGGGACTAGCGGGAGGACGACAAATGAGCAGTTCTTC. This codes for CAWSMGTSGRTTNEQFF.

J is TRBJ2-5 and V is TRBV28; D unclear. Germline V gives CDR1 MDHEN, CDR2 SYDVKM. The CDR3 has 13 residues. V lost 6 bases and J lost 5, with 13 bases in between. The CDR3: CASRGQAKETQYF. The CDR3 coding sequence is TGTGCCAGCAGGGGTCAGGCCAAGGAGACCCAGTACTTC.

In DNA, the CDR3 is TGTGCCAGCAGTTTATCTTTAAGTCGGGGACAGGAAGAGACCCAGTACTTC. This sequence encodes CASSLSLSRGQEETQYF. This sequence joins TRBV28 and TRBJ2-5, with 8 bases identical to TRBD1. Germline V CDR1 and CDR2: MDHEN, SYDVKM. This CDR3 has 17 residues. The J segment lost 3 bases and the V segment lost 1 base, leaving 10 bases of the junction unmatched. The full variable domain, with the rest looked up from reference TRBV28 and TRBJ2-5, is DVKVTQSSRYLVKRTGEKVFLECVQDMDHENMFWYRQDPGLGLRLIYFSYDVKMKEKGDIPEGYSVSREKKERFSLILESASTNQTSMYLCASSLSLSRGQEETQYFGPGTRLLVL.

The chain combines TRBV5-6 with TRBJ2-3, with 15 bases identical to TRBD2. The length of the CDR3 is 17 residues. Trimming cost V 4 bases and J 5 bases; bases outside gene matches: 8. CDR1 and CDR2 (germline): SGHDT, YYEEEE. CDR3: CASSEGTSGRWGDTQYF. CDR3 nucleotide sequence: TGTGCCAGCAGCGAAGGGACTAGCGGGAGGTGGGGAGATACGCAGTATTTT.

This chain links TRBV30 with TRBJ2-7, with TRBD2 matching over 15 bases. Unmatched junction bases numbered 11, after V lost 2 bases and J lost 3 bases. Germline V gene sequence: CDR1 GTSNPN, CDR2 SVGIG (reference sequence). The CDR3 spans 18 residues. The CDR3 loop reads CAWSSRAGLAGGRYEQYF. As DNA, the CDR3 is TGTGCCTGGAGTTCCCGGGCGGGACTAGCGGGAGGACGCTACGAGCAGTACTTC.

The rearrangement links TRBV28 to TRBJ2-7, with D hard to call. Germline CDR1 and CDR2: MDHEN and SYDVKM. The V end was cut by 2 bases, the J end by 3 bases, with 5 bases between. CDR3 length: 12 residues. The CDR3 nucleotides are TGTGCCAGCAGTTTACCTGGCTACGAGCAGTACTTC. It translates to CASSLPGYEQYF.

The chain couples TRBV4-2 to TRBJ2-5, with 10 bases identical to TRBD1. The germline V gene encodes CDR1 LGHNA and CDR2 YNFKEQ. This CDR3 is built from 17 residues. Trimming cost V 1 base and J 7 bases; bases outside gene matches: 12. The CDR3 DNA is TGTGCCAGCAGCCAAGCCCCGACAGGGGGCGATTTTGGGACCCAGTACTTC. As protein: CASSQAPTGGDFGTQYF.

This rearrangement joins TRBV4-3 to TRBJ2-2, with 8 bases matching TRBD1. The CDR3 is 16 amino acids. From germline, CDR1 is LGHNA and CDR2 YSLEER. V was clipped by 2 bases and J by 4 bases; unmatched bases: 6. As DNA, the CDR3 is TGCGCCAGCAGCCAAACGACAGGGGCAGGCACCGGGGAGCTGTTTTTT. Protein sequence: CASSQTTGAGTGELFF.

This sequence joins TRBV21-1 and TRBJ2-2; the table's D gene call, TRBD2, was not cross checked with the DNA. TRBV21-1 is a pseudogene segment. CDR3 length equals 16 residues. CDR3 nucleotides: TGTGCCAGCAGCGTAGTGCCTCAAATGAACACCGGGGAGCTGTTTTTT. It specifies CASSVVPQMNTGELFF.

V gene TRBV14 combines with J gene TRBJ2-2; D remains unclear. The V gene's germline CDR1 is SGHDN and CDR2 FVKESK. The CDR3 runs 14 residues. V was clipped by 0 bases and J by 4 bases, with 6 bases between them. CDR3: CASSQDLVTGELFF. The CDR3 bases are TGTGCCAGCAGCCAAGATCTCGTCACCGGGGAGCTGTTTTTT.

This clone has only one observation. The V gene is TRBV30, the J gene TRBJ2-3, with D tentatively TRBD1 or TRBD2 (5 bases each). The CDR3 consists of 15 residues. Trimming removed 0 bases from V and 2 bases from J, with 12 bases in between. Germline values: CDR1 GTSNPN, CDR2 SVGIG (reference sequence). The CDR3: CAWSVGVGTTDTQYF. The CDR3, as DNA: TGTGCCTGGAGTGTAGGGGTGGGGACCACAGATACGCAGTATTTT.

V usage is TRBV28 and J usage is TRBJ1-4; possible D gene TRBD1, 5 bases. The germline V and J ends were trimmed by 2 bases and 6 bases, with 19 bases remaining between them. Germline V gene data show CDR1 as MDHEN and CDR2 as SYDVKM. The CDR3 is 17 amino acids. Here the CDR3 DNA reads TGTGCCAGCAGTTTAGGAGGAGAACGGGGCCTTTATGAAAAACTGTTTTTT. Amino acid sequence: CASSLGGERGLYEKLFF. Supplemented by reference TRBV28 and TRBJ1-4, the full variable domain reads DVKVTQSSRYLVKRTGEKVFLECVQDMDHENMFWYRQDPGLGLRLIYFSYDVKMKEKGDIPEGYSVSREKKERFSLILESASTNQTSMYLCASSLGGERGLYEKLFFGSGTQLSVL.

The genes are TRBV27 and TRBJ2-3; the D call may be TRBD1 or TRBD2 (6 bases each). The V end lost 6 bases, the J end lost 2 bases, and 12 bases lay between the germline ends. The germline CDR1 and CDR2 sequences are MNHEY and SMNVEV (reference sequence). This CDR3 is built from 14 residues. The CDR3 reads CASRGGQYTDTQYF. Here the CDR3 DNA reads TGTGCCAGCAGGGGAGGACAGTACACAGATACGCAGTATTTT.

This CDR3 reads CASSPGGQGGNEQYF. The CDR3 DNA is TGTGCCAGCTCACCAGGGGGACAGGGGGGGAACGAGCAGTACTTC. The rearrangement links TRBV18 to TRBJ2-7; TRBD1 aligns across 11 bases. The J segment lost 5 bases and the V segment lost 2 bases, leaving 5 bases of the junction unmatched. The CDR3 is 15 amino acids. Per the germline V gene, CDR1 is KGHSH and CDR2 is LQKENI.